Sequencing of this TCR beta chain was carried out in a study of shared clonotypes between healthy human individuals. Clones were sequenced by immunoSEQ multiplex PCR, and TCRdb holds only the in-frame ones, with some missing. This sample yields approximately 1,500,000 clones, of which roughly 96% are seen a single time; more than 0.9% belongs to the top ten. V was pared by 2 bases and J by 2 bases, with 13 bases between. The CDR3 covers 15 residues. CDR1 is SGHTA and CDR2 is FQGNSA in the germline V gene. The gene calls are TRBV7-2 and TRBJ2-7, with D possibly matching TRBD2 (6 bases). Sequencing input: naive CD4+ T cells sorted from blood. As for subset: CD45RA+ positively selected. This receptor was taken from a man aged 25-45 years in good health. The CDR3 nucleotides read TGTGCCAGCAGCTTACTAAGACTAGAGACCTACGAGCAGTACTTC. Protein product: CASSLLRLETYEQYF.